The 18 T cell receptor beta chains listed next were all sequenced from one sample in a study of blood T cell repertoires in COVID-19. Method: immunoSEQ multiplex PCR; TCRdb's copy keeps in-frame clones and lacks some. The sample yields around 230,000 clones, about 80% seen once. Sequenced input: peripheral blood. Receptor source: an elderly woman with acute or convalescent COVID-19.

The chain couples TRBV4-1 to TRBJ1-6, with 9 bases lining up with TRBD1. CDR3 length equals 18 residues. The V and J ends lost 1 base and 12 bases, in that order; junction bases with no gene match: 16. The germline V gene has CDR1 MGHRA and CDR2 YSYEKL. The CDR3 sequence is CASSQVTTPGQGVVPLHF. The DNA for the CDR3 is TGCGCCAGCAGCCAAGTGACTACTCCGGGACAGGGTGTAGTACCCCTCCACTTT.

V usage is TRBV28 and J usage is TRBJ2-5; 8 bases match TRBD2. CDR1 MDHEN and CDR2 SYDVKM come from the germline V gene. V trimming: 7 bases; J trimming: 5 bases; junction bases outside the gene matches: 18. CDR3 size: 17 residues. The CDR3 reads CASTSGSGGALQETQYF. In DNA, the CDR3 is TGTGCCAGCACCTCGGGGAGCGGGGGAGCCCTGCAGGAGACCCAGTACTTC.

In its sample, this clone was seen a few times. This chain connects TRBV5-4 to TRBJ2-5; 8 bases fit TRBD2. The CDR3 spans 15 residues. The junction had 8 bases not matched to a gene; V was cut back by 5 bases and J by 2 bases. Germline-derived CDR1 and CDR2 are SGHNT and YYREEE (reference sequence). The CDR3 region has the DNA TGTGCCAGCAGTCGGGGGGGGTCGGTACAAGAGACCCAGTACTTC. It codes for CASSRGGSVQETQYF.

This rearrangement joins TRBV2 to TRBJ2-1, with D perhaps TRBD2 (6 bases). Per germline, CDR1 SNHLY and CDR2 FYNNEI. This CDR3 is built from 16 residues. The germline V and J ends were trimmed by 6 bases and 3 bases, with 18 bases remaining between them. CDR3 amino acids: CASSKTRGAYYNEQFF. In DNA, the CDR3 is TGTGCCAGCAGCAAAACTCGCGGGGCCTACTACAATGAGCAGTTCTTC.

Here the CDR3 DNA reads TGCAGCGTTGTTAACCCCAGCTCCTACAATGAGCAGTTCTTC. Amino acids: CSVVNPSSYNEQFF. V gene TRBV29-1 combines with J gene TRBJ2-1; unclear D gene. Between the trimmed V and J ends, which lost 4 bases and 0 bases, there was a span of 10 bases. CDR1 is SQVTM and CDR2 is ANQGSEA in the germline V gene. CDR3 length: 14 amino acids.

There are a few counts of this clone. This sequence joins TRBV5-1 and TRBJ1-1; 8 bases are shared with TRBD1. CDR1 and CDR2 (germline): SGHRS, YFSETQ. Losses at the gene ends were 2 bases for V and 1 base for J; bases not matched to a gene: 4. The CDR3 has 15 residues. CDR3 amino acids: CASSLAGGRNTEAFF. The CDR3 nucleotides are TGCGCCAGCAGCTTAGCAGGGGGCCGGAACACTGAAGCTTTCTTT.

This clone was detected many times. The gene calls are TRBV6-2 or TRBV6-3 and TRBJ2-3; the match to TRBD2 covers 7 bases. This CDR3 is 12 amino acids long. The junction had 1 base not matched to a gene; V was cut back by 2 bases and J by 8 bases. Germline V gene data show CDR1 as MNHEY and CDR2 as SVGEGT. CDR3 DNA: TGTGCCAGCAGTTACGGGGGGGGTACGCAGTATTTT. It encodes CASSYGGGTQYF.

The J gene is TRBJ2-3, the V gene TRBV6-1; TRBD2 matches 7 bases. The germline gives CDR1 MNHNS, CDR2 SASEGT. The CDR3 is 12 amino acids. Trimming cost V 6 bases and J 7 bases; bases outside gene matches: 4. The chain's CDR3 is CASSPGGNTQYF. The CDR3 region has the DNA TGTGCCAGCAGCCCGGGAGGAAATACGCAGTATTTT.

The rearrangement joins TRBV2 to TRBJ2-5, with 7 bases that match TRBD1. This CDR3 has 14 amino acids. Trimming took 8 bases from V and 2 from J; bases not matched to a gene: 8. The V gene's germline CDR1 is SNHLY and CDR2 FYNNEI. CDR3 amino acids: CASSQDRAQETQYF. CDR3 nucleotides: TGTGCCAGCTCCCAAGACAGGGCACAAGAGACCCAGTACTTC. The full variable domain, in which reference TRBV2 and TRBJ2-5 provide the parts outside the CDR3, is EPEVTQTPSHQVTQMGQEVILRCVPISNHLYFYWYRQILGQKVEFLVSFYNNEISEKSEIFDDQFSVERPDGSNFTLKIRSTKLEDSAMYFCASSQDRAQETQYFGPGTRLLVL.

CDR3 nucleotides: TGTGCCAGCAGCCCCCGGCTAGCGGGGTCCTACGAGCAGTACTTC. Its translation: CASSPRLAGSYEQYF. This chain connects TRBV7-2 to TRBJ2-7; 9 nucleotides align to TRBD2. V lost 5 bases and J lost 1; bases outside the gene matches: 6. This CDR3 region has 15 residues. The germline gives CDR1 SGHTA, CDR2 FQGNSA.

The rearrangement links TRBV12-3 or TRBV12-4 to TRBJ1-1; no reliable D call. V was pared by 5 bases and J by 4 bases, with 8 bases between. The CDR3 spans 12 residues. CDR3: CASSPRITEAFF. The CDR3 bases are TGTGCCAGCAGTCCCAGGATCACTGAAGCTTTCTTT.

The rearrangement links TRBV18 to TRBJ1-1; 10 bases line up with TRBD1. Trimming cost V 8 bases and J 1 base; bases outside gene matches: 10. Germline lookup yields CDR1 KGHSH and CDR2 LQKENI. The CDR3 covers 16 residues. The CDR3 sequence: CASQPATGGANTEAFF. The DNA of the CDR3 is TGTGCCAGCCAGCCGGCGACAGGGGGCGCGAACACTGAAGCTTTCTTT.

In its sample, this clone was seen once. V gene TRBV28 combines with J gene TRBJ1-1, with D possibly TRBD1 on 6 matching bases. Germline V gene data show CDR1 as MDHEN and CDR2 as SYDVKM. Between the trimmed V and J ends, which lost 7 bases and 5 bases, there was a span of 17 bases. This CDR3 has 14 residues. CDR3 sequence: CASTPPGQLTEAFF. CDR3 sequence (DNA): TGTGCCAGCACTCCCCCCGGACAGCTAACTGAAGCTTTCTTT.

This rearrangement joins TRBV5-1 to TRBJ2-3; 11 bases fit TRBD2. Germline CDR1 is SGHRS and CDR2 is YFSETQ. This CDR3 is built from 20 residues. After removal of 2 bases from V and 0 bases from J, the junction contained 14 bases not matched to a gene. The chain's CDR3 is CASSLIAGGPGATSTDTQYF. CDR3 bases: TGCGCCAGCAGCTTAATAGCGGGGGGGCCAGGAGCTACGAGCACAGATACGCAGTATTTT.

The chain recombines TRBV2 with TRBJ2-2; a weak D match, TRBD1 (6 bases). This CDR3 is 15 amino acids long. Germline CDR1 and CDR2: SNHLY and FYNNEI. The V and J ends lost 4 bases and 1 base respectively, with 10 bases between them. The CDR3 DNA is TGTGCCAGCAGTGCGGACAGCGGGAACACCGGGGAGCTGTTTTTT. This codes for CASSADSGNTGELFF.

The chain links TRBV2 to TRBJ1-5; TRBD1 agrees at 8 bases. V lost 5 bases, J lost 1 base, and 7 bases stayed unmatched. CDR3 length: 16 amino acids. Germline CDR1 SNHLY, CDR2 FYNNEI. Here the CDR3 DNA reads TGTGCCAGCAGTACGTCAGGGGGCCTCAGCAATCAGCCCCAGCATTTT. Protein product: CASSTSGGLSNQPQHF.

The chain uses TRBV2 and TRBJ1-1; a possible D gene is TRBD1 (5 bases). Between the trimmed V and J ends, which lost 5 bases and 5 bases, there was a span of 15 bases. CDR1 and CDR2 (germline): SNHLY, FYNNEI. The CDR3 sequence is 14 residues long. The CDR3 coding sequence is TGTGCCAGCAGTAGCGGGACTCAGGATACTGAAGCTTTCTTT. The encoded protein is CASSSGTQDTEAFF.

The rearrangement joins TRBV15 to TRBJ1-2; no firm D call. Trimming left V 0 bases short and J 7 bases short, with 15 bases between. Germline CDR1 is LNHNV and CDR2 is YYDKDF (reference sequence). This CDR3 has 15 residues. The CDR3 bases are TGTGCCACCAGCAGAGATACATTGGGAGATGGTGGCTACACCTTC. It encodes CATSRDTLGDGGYTF.